The 26 T cell receptor beta chains in this list originate from one sample, sequenced in a study of CD8 T cells in ankylosing spondylitis. Whole-study findings and limits: Under 10 highly homologous variants formed a TCR beta motif that appeared characteristic of ankylosing spondylitis blood.

TCRdb analysed the 5' RACE reads with MiXCR anew, one entry per CDR3 protein. The table lists around 890,000 distinct CDR3 sequences, roughly 12% of them singletons. These TCRs are of unknown antigen specificity. Sequencing was done on a sample of blood, either unsorted or a sorted T cell fraction (not recorded which). All receptors come from a male donor with ankylosing spondylitis.

In its sample, this clonotype was seen many times. The chain recombines TRBV5-6 with TRBJ2-1; possibly TRBD2 for D (5 bases). The CDR3 totals 13 residues. Deletions cut 3 bases from V and 5 bases from J, with 9 bases between. The germline V gene has CDR1 SGHDT and CDR2 YYEEEE. CDR3 loop: CASSYLGDNEQFF. In DNA, the CDR3 is TGTGCCAGCAGCTACCTCGGGGACAATGAGCAGTTCTTC.

This clonotype occurred many times. This rearrangement joins TRBV13 to TRBJ2-1, with D uncertain. The CDR3 covers 15 residues. V was shortened by 2 bases and J by 2 bases, with 10 bases between the two germline ends. CDR1 is PRHDT and CDR2 is FYEKMQ in the germline V gene (reference sequence). CDR3: CASSLFSGPYNEQFF. The CDR3 DNA follows: TGTGCCAGCAGCTTATTCTCTGGCCCCTACAATGAGCAGTTCTTC.

The chain combines TRBV7-9 with TRBJ1-1, with D uncertain. The CDR3 is made up of 14 amino acids. Trimming cost V 4 bases and J 4 bases, with 13 bases left between them. Germline lookup yields CDR1 SEHNR and CDR2 FQNEAQ (reference sequence). This CDR3 reads CASSYDLISTEAFF. In DNA form, the CDR3 reads TGTGCCAGCAGCTATGACCTAATAAGCACTGAAGCTTTCTTT.

The chain uses TRBV4-3 and TRBJ2-7; 9 bases agree with TRBD1. CDR3 length equals 16 residues. Germline V gene data show CDR1 as LGHNA and CDR2 as YSLEER. V gave up 4 bases and J gave up 2 bases; unmatched junction bases: 9. CDR3 protein: CASSRELTGGPYEQYF. The DNA of the CDR3 is TGCGCCAGCAGCCGAGAGCTCACAGGGGGCCCCTACGAGCAGTACTTC.

This clonotype turned up a few times. The chain has TRBV7-9 and TRBJ2-7; TRBD2 might be the D (5 bases). The CDR3 covers 13 residues. Germline V gene data show CDR1 as SEHNR and CDR2 as FQNEAQ (reference sequence). V lost 6 bases and J lost 4, with 13 bases in between. The CDR3 coding sequence is TGTGCCAGCAGTCTAGACGGGGATTACGAGCAGTACTTC. Its translation is CASSLDGDYEQYF.

The V and J genes are TRBV11-3 and TRBJ2-7; D unclear. CDR1 SGHNT and CDR2 YENEEA come from the germline V gene. Trimming removed 4 bases at V and 0 bases at J, with 10 bases between. The CDR3 has 14 amino acids. The CDR3 loop is CASSSGRVSYEQYF. The CDR3 DNA follows: TGTGCCAGCAGCTCAGGACGGGTCTCCTACGAGCAGTACTTC.

The chain is built from TRBV20-1 and TRBJ2-2; no firm D call. The CDR3 extends over 12 amino acids. Germline V gene sequence: CDR1 DFQATT, CDR2 SNEGSKA (reference sequence). V shed 5 bases and J shed 6 bases, with 10 bases lying between them. The CDR3 DNA sequence: TGCAGTGCTCCGGACCTGGCCGGGGAGCTGTTTTTT. Translated: CSAPDLAGELFF.

J is TRBJ2-5 and V is TRBV20-1; the match to TRBD2 covers 11 bases. The ends lost 7 bases at V and 5 bases at J; junction bases unmatched: 9. The germline CDR1 and CDR2 sequences are DFQATT and SNEGSKA (reference sequence). This CDR3 comprises 14 residues. DNA of the CDR3: TGCAGTGTTATAGCGGGGGGGCTTTTGGAGACCCAGTACTTC. This sequence encodes CSVIAGGLLETQYF.

This chain uses TRBV5-1 with TRBJ2-3; the D is unclear. Germline CDR1 reads SGHRS; CDR2 reads YFSETQ. The CDR3 covers 15 residues. V was trimmed by 3 bases and J by 1 base, leaving 12 bases between them. The CDR3 DNA sequence: TGCGCCAGCAGCTCGCTGGCGGAGCGCACAGATACGCAGTATTTT. It translates to CASSSLAERTDTQYF.

This chain links TRBV6-2 or TRBV6-3 with TRBJ2-1; D might be TRBD2 (6 bases). Germline CDR1 is MNHEY and CDR2 is SVGEGT. Trimming pared 4 bases from V and 0 bases from J, leaving 13 bases between. There are 16 residues in the CDR3. This CDR3 reads CASSLRRGYSYNEQFF. Here the CDR3 DNA reads TGTGCCAGCAGTTTAAGGCGGGGATACTCCTACAATGAGCAGTTCTTC.

This clonotype showed up just a few times. The chain employs TRBV5-1 and TRBJ2-1, with a tentative D call TRBD2 (5 bases). Between the trimmed V and J ends, which lost 2 bases and 5 bases, there was a span of 11 bases. CDR3 length: 14 amino acids. The germline V gene has CDR1 SGHRS and CDR2 YFSETQ. The DNA for the CDR3 is TGCGCCAGCAGCTTCGCTAGCATCCACAATGAGCAGTTCTTC. This gives the protein CASSFASIHNEQFF. Supplemented by reference TRBV5-1 and TRBJ2-1, the full variable domain reads KAGVTQTPRYLIKTRGQQVTLSCSPISGHRSVSWYQQTPGQGLQFLFEYFSETQRNKGNFPGRFSGRQFSNSRSEMNVSTLELGDSALYLCASSFASIHNEQFFGPGTRLTVL.

This clonotype has a handful of counts. This chain uses TRBV20-1 with TRBJ1-1, with 7 positions matching TRBD1. This CDR3 has 12 amino acids. The trim removed 3 bases at V and 10 bases at J, leaving 8 bases unmatched. Germline V gene data show CDR1 as DFQATT and CDR2 as SNEGSKA (reference sequence). CDR3 DNA sequence: TGCAGTGCTAGGGACAGGACATTAAGAGCTTTCTTT. Protein sequence: CSARDRTLRAFF.

The chain uses TRBV12-3 or TRBV12-4 and TRBJ1-5; 8 bases are shared with TRBD1. Trimming took 5 bases from V and 1 from J; bases not matched to a gene: 7. The CDR3 runs 16 residues. CDR3 sequence reads: CASSPDDRGSNQPQHF. DNA for the CDR3: TGTGCCAGCAGTCCCGACGACAGGGGAAGCAATCAGCCCCAGCATTTT.

The chain employs TRBV6-2 or TRBV6-3 and TRBJ2-7; TRBD2 matches 12 bases. Per germline, CDR1 MNHEY and CDR2 SVGEGT. CDR3 length: 15 residues. V was clipped by 6 bases and J by 2 bases; unmatched bases: 5. The CDR3 loop reads CASRHRTSGAYEQYF. The CDR3, as DNA: TGTGCCAGCAGGCATCGGACTAGCGGGGCCTACGAGCAGTACTTC.

In its sample, this clonotype was seen a few times. The rearrangement joins TRBV2 to TRBJ1-2; D might be TRBD1 (5 bases). CDR1 and CDR2 (germline): SNHLY, FYNNEI. CDR3 length: 14 amino acids. Trimming took 2 bases from V and 4 from J, leaving 11 bases between them. CDR3 sequence reads: CASSERQGGYGYTF. The CDR3 DNA reads TGTGCCAGCAGTGAAAGGCAGGGAGGCTATGGCTACACCTTC.

This clonotype was counted ten times or more. The chain carries TRBV29-1 and TRBJ2-5; 9 positions agree with TRBD2. Germline V CDR1 and CDR2: SQVTM, ANQGSEA. V was clipped by 4 bases and J by 1 base; unmatched bases: 13. This CDR3 has 17 residues. CDR3: CSVAGKSSGNSQETQYF. The CDR3 DNA is TGCAGCGTTGCCGGGAAGTCTAGCGGGAACTCCCAAGAGACCCAGTACTTC. The whole variable domain, filled in from reference TRBV29-1 and TRBJ2-5, reads SAVISQKPSRDICQRGTSLTIQCQVDSQVTMMFWYRQQPGQSLTLIATANQGSEATYESGFVIDKFPISRPNLTFSTLTVSNMSPEDSSIYLCSVAGKSSGNSQETQYFGPGTRLLVL.

The chain employs TRBV29-1 and TRBJ2-1; TRBD1 matches at 7 bases. V lost 6 bases and J lost 4; bases outside the gene matches: 9. Per germline, CDR1 SQVTM and CDR2 ANQGSEA. The CDR3 runs 14 residues. In DNA, the CDR3 is TGCAGCGTGGTCCGGGACAGAAATTACAATGAGCAGTTCTTC. Protein: CSVVRDRNYNEQFF.

V and J are TRBV6-1 and TRBJ2-7, with D uncertain. V lost 8 bases and J lost 1, with 15 bases in between. CDR3 length: 14 residues. Per germline, CDR1 MNHNS and CDR2 SASEGT. CDR3 sequence reads: CASSHPENSYEQYF. As DNA, the CDR3 is TGTGCCAGCTCCCACCCGGAGAATTCCTACGAGCAGTACTTC.

This rearrangement joins TRBV4-3 to TRBJ1-6; 10 positions match TRBD1. The V and J ends lost 5 bases and 9 bases, in that order; junction bases with no gene match: 7. CDR3 size: 15 residues. Per germline, CDR1 LGHNA and CDR2 YSLEER. This CDR3 is CASSSDRGRFSPLHF. DNA of the CDR3: TGCGCCAGCAGCTCAGACAGGGGGCGATTTTCACCCCTCCACTTT.

This clonotype has just a few counts. The chain carries TRBV12-3 or TRBV12-4 and TRBJ1-2; D might be TRBD1 (5 bases). CDR3 length: 14 amino acids. With 10 bases removed from V and 0 bases from J, the gap between germline ends came to 15 bases. DNA of the CDR3: TGTGCCACCCTAAAGTGGGGGTCTAACTATGGCTACACCTTC. Residues: CATLKWGSNYGYTF.

This clonotype has at least ten counts. V usage is TRBV5-1 and J usage is TRBJ2-7, with no clear D. The CDR3 contains 11 residues. Germline CDR1 reads SGHRS; CDR2 reads YFSETQ. The V end was cut by 4 bases, the J end by 2 bases, with 4 bases between. CDR3 DNA: TGCGCCAGCAGCGGTCCCTACGAGCAGTACTTC. The encoded protein is CASSGPYEQYF. Drawing the rest from reference TRBV5-1 and TRBJ2-7, the complete variable domain is KAGVTQTPRYLIKTRGQQVTLSCSPISGHRSVSWYQQTPGQGLQFLFEYFSETQRNKGNFPGRFSGRQFSNSRSEMNVSTLELGDSALYLCASSGPYEQYFGPGTRLTVT.

The gene calls are TRBV6-1 and TRBJ1-2; TRBD1 aligns across 10 bases. V lost 5 bases to trimming and J lost 7 bases; unmatched junction nucleotides: 10. The CDR3 is 15 amino acids. The germline CDR1 and CDR2 sequences are MNHNS and SASEGT. Written as DNA, the CDR3 is TGTGCCAGCAGTCCTTCAACCGGGACAGGGGTTGGCTACACCTTC. Its protein product is CASSPSTGTGVGYTF.

This clonotype was detected a few times. The chain combines TRBV20-1 with TRBJ2-7; D not certain. The CDR3 runs 12 residues. Germline V gene data show CDR1 as DFQATT and CDR2 as SNEGSKA (reference sequence). V lost 3 bases and J 0 bases, leaving 6 bases between the germline ends. CDR3 region: CSASSNSYEQYF. CDR3 sequence (DNA): TGCAGTGCTAGCAGCAACTCCTACGAGCAGTACTTC.

The chain employs TRBV4-2 and TRBJ2-7; D perhaps matches TRBD2 (6 bases). Germline V lookup: CDR1 LGHNA, CDR2 YNFKEQ. Deletions cut 0 bases from V and 11 bases from J, with 20 bases between. The CDR3 length is 15 residues. In DNA, the CDR3 is TGTGCCAGCAGCCAAGATAGCGGCCCTTTTACGAGCAAGTACTTC. Translated: CASSQDSGPFTSKYF.

This clonotype was detected only a few times. J is TRBJ2-3 and V is TRBV29-1, with D maybe TRBD1 (5 bases). The CDR3 has 12 residues. V lost 5 bases and J 4 bases, leaving 10 bases between the germline ends. CDR1 and CDR2 (germline): SQVTM, ANQGSEA. CDR3 coding DNA: TGCAGCGTTCCAGGGTATGCAGATACGCAGTATTTT. It translates to CSVPGYADTQYF.

This clonotype showed up many times. The CDR3 DNA reads as TGTGCCAGCAGTTTCAGGGACGGCTATGGCTACACCTTC. Protein product: CASSFRDGYGYTF. The chain carries TRBV7-9 and TRBJ1-2, with a possible D match to TRBD1 (5 bases). Per the germline V gene, CDR1 is SEHNR and CDR2 is FQNEAQ (reference sequence). CDR3 length: 13 amino acids. The V gene lost 6 bases and the J gene lost 4 bases, with 12 bases spanning the gap. The full variable domain, completed using reference TRBV7-9 and TRBJ1-2, is DTGVSQNPRHKITKRGQNVTFRCDPISEHNRLYWYRQTLGQGPEFLTYFQNEAQLEKSRLLSDRFSAERPKGSFSTLEIQRTEQGDSAMYLCASSFRDGYGYTFGSGTRLTVV.